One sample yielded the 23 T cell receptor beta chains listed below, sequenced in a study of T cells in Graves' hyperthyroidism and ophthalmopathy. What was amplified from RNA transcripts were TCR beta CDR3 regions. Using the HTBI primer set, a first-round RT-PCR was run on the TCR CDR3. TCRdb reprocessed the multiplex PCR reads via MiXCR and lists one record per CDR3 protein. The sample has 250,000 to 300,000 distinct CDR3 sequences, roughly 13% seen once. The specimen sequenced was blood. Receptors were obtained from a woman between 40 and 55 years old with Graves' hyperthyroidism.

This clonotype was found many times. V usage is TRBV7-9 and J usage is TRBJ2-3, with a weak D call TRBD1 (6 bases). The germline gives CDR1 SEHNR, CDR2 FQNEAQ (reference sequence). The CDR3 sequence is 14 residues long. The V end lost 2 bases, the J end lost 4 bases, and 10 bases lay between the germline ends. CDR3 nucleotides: TGTGCCAGCAGCTTAATCAGGGGAGCAGATACGCAGTATTTT. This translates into CASSLIRGADTQYF.

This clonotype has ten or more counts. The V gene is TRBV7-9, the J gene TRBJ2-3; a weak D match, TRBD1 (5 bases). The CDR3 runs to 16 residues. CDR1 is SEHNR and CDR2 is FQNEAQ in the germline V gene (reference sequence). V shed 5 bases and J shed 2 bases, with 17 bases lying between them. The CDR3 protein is CASSPAVGALTDTQYF. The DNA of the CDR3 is TGTGCCAGCAGCCCAGCCGTAGGGGCACTCACAGATACGCAGTATTTT.

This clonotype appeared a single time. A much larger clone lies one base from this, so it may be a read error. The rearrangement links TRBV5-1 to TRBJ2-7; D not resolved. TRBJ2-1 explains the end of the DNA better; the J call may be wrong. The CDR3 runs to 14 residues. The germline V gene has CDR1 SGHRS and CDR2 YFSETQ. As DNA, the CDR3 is TGCGCCAGCAGCTCGGACGTCGCGTCCTACGAGCAGTTCTTC. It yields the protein CASSSDVASYEQFF.

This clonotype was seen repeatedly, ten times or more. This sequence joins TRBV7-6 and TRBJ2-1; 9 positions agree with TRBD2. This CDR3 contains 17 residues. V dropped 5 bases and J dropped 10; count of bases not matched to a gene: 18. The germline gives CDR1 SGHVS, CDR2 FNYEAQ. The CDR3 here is CASSPRSGSLAGREQFF. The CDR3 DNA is TGTGCCAGCAGCCCCCGCTCTGGTTCGCTAGCGGGAAGAGAGCAGTTCTTC.

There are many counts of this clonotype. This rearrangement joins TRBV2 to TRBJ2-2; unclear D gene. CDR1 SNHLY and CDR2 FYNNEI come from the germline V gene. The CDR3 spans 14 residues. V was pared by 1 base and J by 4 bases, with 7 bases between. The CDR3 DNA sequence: TGTGCCAGCAGTGAAGATCAGGTCACCGGGGAGCTGTTTTTT. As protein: CASSEDQVTGELFF. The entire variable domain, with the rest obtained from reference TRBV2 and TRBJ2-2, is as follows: EPEVTQTPSHQVTQMGQEVILRCVPISNHLYFYWYRQILGQKVEFLVSFYNNEISEKSEIFDDQFSVERPDGSNFTLKIRSTKLEDSAMYFCASSEDQVTGELFFGEGSRLTVL.

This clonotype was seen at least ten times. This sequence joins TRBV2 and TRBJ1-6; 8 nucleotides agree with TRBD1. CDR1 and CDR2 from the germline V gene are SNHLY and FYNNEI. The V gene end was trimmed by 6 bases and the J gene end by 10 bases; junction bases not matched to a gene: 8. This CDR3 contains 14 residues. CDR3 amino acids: CASSGRDRSSPLHF. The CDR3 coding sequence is TGTGCCAGCAGCGGCCGGGACAGGAGCTCACCCCTCCACTTT.

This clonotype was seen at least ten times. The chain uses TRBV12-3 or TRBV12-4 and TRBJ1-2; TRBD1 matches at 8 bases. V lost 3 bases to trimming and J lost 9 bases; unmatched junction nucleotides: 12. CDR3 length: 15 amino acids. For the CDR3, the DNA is TGTGCCAGCAGTTTCGGACAGGGAATAGCCGAGAGCTACACCTTC. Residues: CASSFGQGIAESYTF.

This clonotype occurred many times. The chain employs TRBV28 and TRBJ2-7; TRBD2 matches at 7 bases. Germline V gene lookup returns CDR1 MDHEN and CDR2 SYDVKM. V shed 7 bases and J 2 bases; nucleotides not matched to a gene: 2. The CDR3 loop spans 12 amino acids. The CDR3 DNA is TGTGCCAGCACTAGCGGCCCCTACGAGCAGTACTTC. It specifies CASTSGPYEQYF. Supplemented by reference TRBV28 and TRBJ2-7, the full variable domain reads DVKVTQSSRYLVKRTGEKVFLECVQDMDHENMFWYRQDPGLGLRLIYFSYDVKMKEKGDIPEGYSVSREKKERFSLILESASTNQTSMYLCASTSGPYEQYFGPGTRLTVT.

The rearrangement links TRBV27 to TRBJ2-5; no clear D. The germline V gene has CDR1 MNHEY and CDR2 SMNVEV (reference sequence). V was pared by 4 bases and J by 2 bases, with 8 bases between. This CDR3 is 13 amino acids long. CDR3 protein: CASSSIEQETQYF. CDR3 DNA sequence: TGTGCCAGCAGTTCTATAGAGCAAGAGACCCAGTACTTC.

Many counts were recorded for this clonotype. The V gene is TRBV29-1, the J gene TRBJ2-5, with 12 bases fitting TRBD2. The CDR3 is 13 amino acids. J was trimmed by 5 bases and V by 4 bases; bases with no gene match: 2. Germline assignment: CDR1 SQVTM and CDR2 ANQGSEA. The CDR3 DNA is TGCAGCGTTGGGCTAGCGGGAGGGGAGACCCAGTACTTC. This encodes CSVGLAGGETQYF.

The CDR3 sequence: CATSSVAAGSYNEQFF. The CDR3 bases are TGTGCCACCAGTTCTGTAGCGGCCGGCTCCTACAATGAGCAGTTCTTC. The chain combines TRBV24-1 with TRBJ2-1; TRBD2 is a possible D gene (6 bases). V lost 6 bases to trimming and J lost 0 bases, with 14 bases between them. The CDR3 loop spans 16 amino acids. The germline V gene encodes CDR1 KGHDR and CDR2 SFDVKD.

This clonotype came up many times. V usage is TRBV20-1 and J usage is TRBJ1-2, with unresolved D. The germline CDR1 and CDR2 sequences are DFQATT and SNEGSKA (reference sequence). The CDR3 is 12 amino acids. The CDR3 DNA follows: TGCACGGTGTATGGGGCTAACTATGGCTACACCTTC. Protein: CTVYGANYGYTF.

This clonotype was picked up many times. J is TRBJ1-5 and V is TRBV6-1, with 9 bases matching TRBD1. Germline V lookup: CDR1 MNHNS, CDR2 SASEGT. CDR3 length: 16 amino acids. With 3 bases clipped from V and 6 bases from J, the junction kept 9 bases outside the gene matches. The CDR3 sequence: CASSDPGQGGGQPQHF. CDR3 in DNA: TGTGCCAGCAGTGATCCGGGACAGGGAGGTGGTCAGCCCCAGCATTTT.

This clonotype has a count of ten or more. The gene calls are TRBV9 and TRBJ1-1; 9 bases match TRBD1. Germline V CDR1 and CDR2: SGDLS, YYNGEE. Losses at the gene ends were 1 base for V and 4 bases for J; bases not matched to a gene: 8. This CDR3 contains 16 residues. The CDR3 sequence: CASSVYNRGPATEAFF. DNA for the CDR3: TGTGCCAGCAGCGTATATAACAGGGGGCCCGCCACTGAAGCTTTCTTT.

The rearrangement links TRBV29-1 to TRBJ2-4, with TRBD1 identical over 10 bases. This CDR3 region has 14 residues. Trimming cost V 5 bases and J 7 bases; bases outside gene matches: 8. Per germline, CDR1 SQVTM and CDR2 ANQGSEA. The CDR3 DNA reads TGCAGCGTTCAGCTGGGACAGGGGAGGAACATTCAGTACTTC. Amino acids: CSVQLGQGRNIQYF.

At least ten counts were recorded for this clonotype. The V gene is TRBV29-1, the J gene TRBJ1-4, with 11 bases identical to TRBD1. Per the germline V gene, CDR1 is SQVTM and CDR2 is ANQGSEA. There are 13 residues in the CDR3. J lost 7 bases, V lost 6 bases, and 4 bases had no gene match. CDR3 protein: CSVGTGGTEKLFF. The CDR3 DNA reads TGCAGCGTGGGGACAGGGGGGACTGAAAAACTGTTTTTT.

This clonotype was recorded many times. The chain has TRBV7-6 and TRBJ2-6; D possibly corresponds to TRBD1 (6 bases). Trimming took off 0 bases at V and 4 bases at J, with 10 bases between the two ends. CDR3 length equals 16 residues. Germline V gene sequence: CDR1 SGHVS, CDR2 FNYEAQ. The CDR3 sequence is CASSLAGAWGANVLTF. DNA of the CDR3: TGTGCCAGCAGCTTAGCGGGGGCGTGGGGGGCCAACGTCCTGACTTTC. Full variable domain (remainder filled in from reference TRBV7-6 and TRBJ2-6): GAGVSQSPRYKVTKRGQDVALRCDPISGHVSLYWYRQALGQGPEFLTYFNYEAQQDKSGLPNDRFSAERPEGSISTLTIQRTEQRDSAMYRCASSLAGAWGANVLTFGAGSRLTVL.

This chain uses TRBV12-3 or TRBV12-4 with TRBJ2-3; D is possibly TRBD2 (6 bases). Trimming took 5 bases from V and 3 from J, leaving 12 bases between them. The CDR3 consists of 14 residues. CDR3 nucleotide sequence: TGTGCCAGCAGTAACGGGAGCGGGACAGATACGCAGTATTTT. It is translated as CASSNGSGTDTQYF.

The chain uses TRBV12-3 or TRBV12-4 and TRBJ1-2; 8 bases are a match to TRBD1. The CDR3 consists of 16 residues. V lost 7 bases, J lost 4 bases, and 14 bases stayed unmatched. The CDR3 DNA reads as TGTGCCAGCACCGAGGACAGGGCCGATTCCATCTATGGCTACACCTTC. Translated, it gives CASTEDRADSIYGYTF.

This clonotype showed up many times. CDR3 nucleotides: TGTGCCAGCATCGGACAGGGGGCGACGTACACAGATACGCAGTATTTT. Translating gives CASIGQGATYTDTQYF. V gene TRBV5-6 combines with J gene TRBJ2-3, with TRBD1 matching over 11 bases. The V gene's germline CDR1 is SGHDT and CDR2 YYEEEE. This CDR3 has 16 residues. Losses at the gene ends were 6 bases for V and 2 bases for J; bases not matched to a gene: 8.

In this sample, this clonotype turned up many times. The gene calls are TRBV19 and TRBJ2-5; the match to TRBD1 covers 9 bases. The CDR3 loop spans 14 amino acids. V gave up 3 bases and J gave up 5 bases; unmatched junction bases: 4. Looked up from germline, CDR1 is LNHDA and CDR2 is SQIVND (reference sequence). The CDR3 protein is CASSMGQGWETQYF. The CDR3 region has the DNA TGTGCCAGTAGTATGGGACAGGGTTGGGAGACCCAGTACTTC.

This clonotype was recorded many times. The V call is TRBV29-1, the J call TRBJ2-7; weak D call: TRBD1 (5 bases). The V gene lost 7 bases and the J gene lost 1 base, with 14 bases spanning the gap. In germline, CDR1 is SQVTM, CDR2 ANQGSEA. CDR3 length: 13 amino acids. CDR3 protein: CSAADTNSYEQYF. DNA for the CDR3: TGCAGCGCCGCGGACACGAATTCCTACGAGCAGTACTTC.

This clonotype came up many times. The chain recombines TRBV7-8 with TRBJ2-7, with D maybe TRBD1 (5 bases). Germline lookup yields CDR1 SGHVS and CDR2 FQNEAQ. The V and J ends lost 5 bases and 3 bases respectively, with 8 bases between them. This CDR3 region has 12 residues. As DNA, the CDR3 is TGTGCCAGCAGCGAACAGGTCTACGAGCAGTACTTC. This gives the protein CASSEQVYEQYF. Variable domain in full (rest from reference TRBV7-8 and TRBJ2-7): GAGVSQSPRYKVAKRGQDVALRCDPISGHVSLFWYQQALGQGPEFLTYFQNEAQLDKSGLPSDRFFAERPEGSVSTLKIQRTQQEDSAVYLCASSEQVYEQYFGPGTRLTVT.